The 14 T cell receptor beta chains below all came from one sample that was sequenced in a study of blood T cell repertoires in COVID-19. Sequencing used immunoSEQ multiplex PCR; TCRdb keeps in-frame clones, though not all of them. The data contain 200,000 to 250,000 clones, roughly 80% of them seen just once; the ten biggest clones take up around 20%. The sample comprised peripheral blood. Every receptor here comes from a man aged 25 to 45 with active or convalescent COVID-19.

The rearrangement joins TRBV28 to TRBJ1-1, with 12 bases fitting TRBD1. Losses at the gene ends were 8 bases for V and 7 bases for J; bases not matched to a gene: 11. Germline V gene lookup returns CDR1 MDHEN and CDR2 SYDVKM. This CDR3 is built from 15 residues. The CDR3 region has the DNA TGTGCCAGCGGGGGGGACAGGGGGCGAGAACTTGAAGCTTTCTTT. Translated: CASGGDRGRELEAFF.

This chain links TRBV3-1 (or the pseudogene TRBV3-2) with TRBJ2-1, with 12 nucleotides matching TRBD2. The CDR3 spans 17 residues. J lost 8 bases, V lost 5 bases, and 13 bases had no gene match. Germline CDR1 LGHDT, CDR2 YNNKEL (reference sequence). CDR3 in amino acids: CASSARLAGATGDEQFF. In nucleotides, the CDR3 is TGTGCCAGCAGCGCACGACTAGCGGGAGCTACGGGCGATGAGCAGTTCTTC.

The chain couples TRBV9 to TRBJ1-2; no firm D call. V was shortened by 2 bases and J by 0 bases, with 5 bases between the two germline ends. The CDR3 consists of 13 residues. CDR1 and CDR2 from the germline V gene are SGDLS and YYNGEE. The CDR3 DNA reads TGTGCCAGCAGCGTCCTAGCTAACTATGGCTACACCTTC. Its protein product is CASSVLANYGYTF.

This clone was observed once. V and J are TRBV4-2 and TRBJ1-2; TRBD1 is a possible D gene (6 bases). The CDR3 loop spans 16 amino acids. The germline gives CDR1 LGHNA, CDR2 YNFKEQ. Trimming took 4 bases from V and 5 from J, leaving 20 bases between them. CDR3: CASSPRSGAGPYGYTF. Written as DNA, the CDR3 is TGTGCCAGCAGCCCCCGGTCAGGGGCCGGCCCGTATGGCTACACCTTC.

The chain carries TRBV5-1 and TRBJ1-2, with D perhaps TRBD1 (5 bases). This CDR3 contains 14 residues. The V and J ends lost 10 bases and 3 bases respectively, with 19 bases between them. Germline V gives CDR1 SGHRS, CDR2 YFSETQ. CDR3 coding DNA: TGCGCCCCGCCTAAGCAGGGATTATACTATGGCTACACCTTC. This sequence encodes CAPPKQGLYYGYTF. Combining the CDR3 with reference TRBV5-1 and TRBJ1-2 gives the whole variable domain KAGVTQTPRYLIKTRGQQVTLSCSPISGHRSVSWYQQTPGQGLQFLFEYFSETQRNKGNFPGRFSGRQFSNSRSEMNVSTLELGDSALYLCAPPKQGLYYGYTFGSGTRLTVV.

The chain combines TRBV14 with TRBJ2-5; maybe TRBD1 (7 bases). The germline V and J ends were trimmed by 1 base and 1 base, with 10 bases remaining between them. This CDR3 is built from 15 residues. The germline gives CDR1 SGHDN, CDR2 FVKESK. The CDR3 bases are TGTGCCAGCAGCCAAGGCAGGGGGGTCCAAGAGACCCAGTACTTC. This gives the protein CASSQGRGVQETQYF.

This chain connects TRBV10-3 to TRBJ2-7; 8 bases are a match to TRBD1. The trim removed 3 bases at V and 2 bases at J, leaving 6 bases unmatched. The germline CDR1 and CDR2 sequences are ENHRY and SYGVKD. The CDR3 is made up of 15 amino acids. Here the CDR3 reads CAISERTGRTYEQYF. The CDR3 region has the DNA TGTGCCATCAGTGAAAGGACAGGGAGAACCTACGAGCAGTACTTC.

The J gene is TRBJ1-2, the V gene TRBV5-8; possible D gene TRBD1, 6 bases. The CDR3 consists of 16 residues. Trimming took 2 bases from V and 3 from J, leaving 17 bases between them. Per the germline V gene, CDR1 is SGHTS and CDR2 is YDEGEE. The CDR3 DNA follows: TGTGCCAGCAGCTTCCATTTGGGGGCTCGGGACTATGGCTACACCTTC. This encodes CASSFHLGARDYGYTF.

This chain links TRBV2 with TRBJ2-5; no firm D call. Germline CDR1 SNHLY, CDR2 FYNNEI. V lost 6 bases and J 2 bases, leaving 25 bases between the germline ends. The CDR3 is made up of 18 amino acids. The CDR3 coding sequence is TGTGCCAGCAGCCCGGAGAGGTTTAAACCGAGTCGGCAAGAGACCCAGTACTTC. This codes for CASSPERFKPSRQETQYF.

The rearrangement uses TRBV2 and TRBJ1-5; D not resolved. The CDR3 covers 13 residues. Germline CDR1 and CDR2: SNHLY and FYNNEI. With 4 bases removed from V and 5 bases from J, the gap between germline ends came to 9 bases. Written as DNA, the CDR3 is TGTGCCAGCAGTGCCAGGCCCTATCAGCCCCAGCATTTT. It is translated as CASSARPYQPQHF.

The chain carries TRBV5-1 and TRBJ2-1; D remains unclear. The CDR3 has 16 amino acids. Germline V lookup: CDR1 SGHRS, CDR2 YFSETQ. Trimming pared 4 bases from V and 1 base from J, leaving 15 bases between. The CDR3 bases are TGCGCCAGCAGCAGCGACGCCGTTGGTTCCTACAATGAGCAGTTCTTC. Translating it yields CASSSDAVGSYNEQFF.

The gene calls are TRBV6-2 or TRBV6-3 and TRBJ2-3, with 8 nucleotides matching TRBD2. From germline, CDR1 is MNHEY and CDR2 SVGEGT. This CDR3 region has 16 residues. V dropped 5 bases and J dropped 1; count of bases not matched to a gene: 8. The CDR3 here is CASSPTAGVGTDTQYF. The CDR3 nucleotides are TGTGCCAGCAGTCCGACAGCGGGAGTGGGCACAGATACGCAGTATTTT.

This chain connects TRBV7-3 to TRBJ1-2; TRBD1 agrees at 10 bases. Per the germline V gene, CDR1 is SGHTA and CDR2 is FQGTGA. The junction had 12 bases not matched to a gene; V was cut back by 3 bases and J by 8 bases. The CDR3 length is 16 residues. The CDR3, as DNA: TGTGCCAGCAGCTTTCGTTTCCCGGGACAGGGGCCCGGCTACACCTTC. This gives the protein CASSFRFPGQGPGYTF.

The chain combines TRBV7-9 with TRBJ2-7; the match to TRBD1 covers 7 bases. The V segment lost 8 bases and the J segment 6 bases; nucleotides outside the gene matches: 10. CDR3 length equals 13 residues. Per the germline V gene, CDR1 is SEHNR and CDR2 is FQNEAQ (reference sequence). The CDR3: CASSKRDRGEQYF. The DNA of the CDR3 is TGTGCCAGCTCAAAACGGGACAGAGGCGAGCAGTACTTC.